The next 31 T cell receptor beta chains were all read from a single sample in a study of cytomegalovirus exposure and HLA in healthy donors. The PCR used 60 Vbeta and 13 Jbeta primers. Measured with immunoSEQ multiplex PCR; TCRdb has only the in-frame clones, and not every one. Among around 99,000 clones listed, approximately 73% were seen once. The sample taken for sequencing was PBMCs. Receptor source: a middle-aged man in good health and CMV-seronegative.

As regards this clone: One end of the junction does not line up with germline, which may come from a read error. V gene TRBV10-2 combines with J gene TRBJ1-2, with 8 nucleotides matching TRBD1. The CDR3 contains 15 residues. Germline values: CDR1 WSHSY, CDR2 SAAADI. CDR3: CASSDRTGPHYGYPF. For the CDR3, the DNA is TGCGCCAGCAGTGACCGGACAGGGCCACACTATGGCTACCCCTTC.

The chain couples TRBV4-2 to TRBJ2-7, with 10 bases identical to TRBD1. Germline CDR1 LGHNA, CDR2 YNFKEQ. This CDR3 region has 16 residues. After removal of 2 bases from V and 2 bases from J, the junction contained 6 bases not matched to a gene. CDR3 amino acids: CASSQTQGTGAYEQYF. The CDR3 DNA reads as TGTGCCAGCAGCCAAACCCAGGGGACAGGGGCCTACGAGCAGTACTTC.

Here the CDR3 reads CASSGQQSSYNEQFF. For the CDR3, the DNA is TGTGCCAGCAGTGGACAGCAAAGCTCCTACAATGAGCAGTTCTTC. The chain combines TRBV25-1 with TRBJ2-1; possible D gene TRBD1, 5 bases. This CDR3 spans 15 amino acids. V was shortened by 4 bases and J by 0 bases, with 10 bases between the two germline ends. Germline CDR1 MGHDK, CDR2 SYGVNS.

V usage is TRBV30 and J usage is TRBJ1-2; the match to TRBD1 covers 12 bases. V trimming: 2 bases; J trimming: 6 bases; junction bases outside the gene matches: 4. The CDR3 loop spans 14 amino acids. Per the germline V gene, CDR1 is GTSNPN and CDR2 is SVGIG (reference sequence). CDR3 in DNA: TGTGCCTGGAGTCTCGGGACAGGGGGCCATGGCTACACCTTC. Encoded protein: CAWSLGTGGHGYTF.

The CDR3, as DNA: TGTGCCAGCAGCCCCGGGACTAGCGGACCCTACGAGCAGTACTTC. Encoded protein: CASSPGTSGPYEQYF. The V call is TRBV5-4, the J call TRBJ2-7; 11 bases map to TRBD2. J gave up 2 bases and V 4 bases, and 5 bases lay outside the gene matches. The CDR3 totals 15 residues. Germline assignment: CDR1 SGHNT and CDR2 YYREEE (reference sequence).

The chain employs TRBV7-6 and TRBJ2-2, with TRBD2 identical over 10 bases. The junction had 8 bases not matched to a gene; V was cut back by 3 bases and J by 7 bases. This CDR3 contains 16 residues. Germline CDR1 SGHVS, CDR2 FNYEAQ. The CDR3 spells CASSFGTSVWGGELFF. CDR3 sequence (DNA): TGTGCCAGCAGCTTCGGGACTAGCGTTTGGGGCGGGGAGCTGTTTTTT.

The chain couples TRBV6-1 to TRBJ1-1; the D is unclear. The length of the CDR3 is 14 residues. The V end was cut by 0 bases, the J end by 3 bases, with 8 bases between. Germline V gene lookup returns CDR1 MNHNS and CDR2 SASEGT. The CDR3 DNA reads TGTGCCAGCAGTGAAGCGCGGAGTTACACTGAAGCTTTCTTT. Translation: CASSEARSYTEAFF.

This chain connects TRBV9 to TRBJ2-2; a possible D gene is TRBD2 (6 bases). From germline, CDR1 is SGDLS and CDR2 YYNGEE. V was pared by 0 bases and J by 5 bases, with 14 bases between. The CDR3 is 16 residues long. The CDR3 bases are TGTGCCAGCAGCGTAGCTGGCGGGGCAGTTACCGGGGAGCTGTTTTTT. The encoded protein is CASSVAGGAVTGELFF.

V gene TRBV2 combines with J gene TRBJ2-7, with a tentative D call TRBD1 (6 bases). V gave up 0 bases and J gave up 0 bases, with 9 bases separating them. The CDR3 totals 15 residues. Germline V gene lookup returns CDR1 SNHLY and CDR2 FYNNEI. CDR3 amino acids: CASSEATGLSYEQYF. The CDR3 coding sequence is TGTGCCAGCAGTGAAGCAACAGGGCTCTCCTACGAGCAGTACTTC.

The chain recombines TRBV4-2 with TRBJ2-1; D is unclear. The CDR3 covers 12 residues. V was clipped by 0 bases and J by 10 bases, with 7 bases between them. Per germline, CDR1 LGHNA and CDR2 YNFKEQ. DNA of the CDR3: TGTGCCAGCAGCCAAGATCGGCGGGAGCAGTTCTTC. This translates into CASSQDRREQFF.

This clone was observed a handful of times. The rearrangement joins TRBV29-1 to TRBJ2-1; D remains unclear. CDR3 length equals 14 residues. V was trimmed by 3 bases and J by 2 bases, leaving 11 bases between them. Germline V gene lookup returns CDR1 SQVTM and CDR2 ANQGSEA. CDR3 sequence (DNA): TGCAGCGTTGAGTTCCAGTCCCCCTACAATGAGCAGTTCTTC. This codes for CSVEFQSPYNEQFF.

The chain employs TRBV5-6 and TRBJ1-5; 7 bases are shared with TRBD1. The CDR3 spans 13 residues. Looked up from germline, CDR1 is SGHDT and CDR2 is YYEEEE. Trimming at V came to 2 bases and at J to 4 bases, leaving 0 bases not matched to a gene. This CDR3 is CASSLQGNQPQHF. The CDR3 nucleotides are TGTGCCAGCAGCTTACAGGGGAATCAGCCCCAGCATTTT.

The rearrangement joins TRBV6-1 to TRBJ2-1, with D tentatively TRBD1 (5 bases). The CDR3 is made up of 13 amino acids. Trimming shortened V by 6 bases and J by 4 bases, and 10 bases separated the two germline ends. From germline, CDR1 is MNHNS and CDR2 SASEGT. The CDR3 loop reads CASSLTAYNEQFF. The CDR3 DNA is TGTGCCAGCAGCCTGACAGCTTACAATGAGCAGTTCTTC.

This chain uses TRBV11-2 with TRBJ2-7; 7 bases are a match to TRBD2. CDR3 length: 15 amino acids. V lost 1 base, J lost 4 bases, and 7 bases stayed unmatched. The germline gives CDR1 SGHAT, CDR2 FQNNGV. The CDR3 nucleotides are TGTGCCAGCAGCTTAGGGGACTACCCAACGTACGAGCAGTACTTC. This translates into CASSLGDYPTYEQYF.

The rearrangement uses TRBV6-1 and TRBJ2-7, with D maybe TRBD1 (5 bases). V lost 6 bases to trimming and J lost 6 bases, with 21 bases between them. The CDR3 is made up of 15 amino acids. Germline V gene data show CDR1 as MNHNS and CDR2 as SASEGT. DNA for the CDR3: TGTGCCAGCAGCGAATATGGGGCTCCCACCTGCGAGCAGTACTTC. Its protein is CASSEYGAPTCEQYF.

The CDR3 region is CASSPNYRGPDEQFF. The DNA for the CDR3 is TGTGCCAGCAGCCCAAACTACAGGGGTCCAGATGAGCAGTTCTTC. The chain is built from TRBV7-8 and TRBJ2-1; TRBD1 aligns across 7 bases. The J segment lost 8 bases and the V segment lost 5 bases, leaving 12 bases of the junction unmatched. The CDR3 has 15 amino acids. Germline V CDR1 and CDR2: SGHVS, FQNEAQ. The full variable domain, completed using reference TRBV7-8 and TRBJ2-1, is GAGVSQSPRYKVAKRGQDVALRCDPISGHVSLFWYQQALGQGPEFLTYFQNEAQLDKSGLPSDRFFAERPEGSVSTLKIQRTQQEDSAVYLCASSPNYRGPDEQFFGPGTRLTVL.

CDR3 sequence: CASSPPGGVDYEQYF. The CDR3 DNA follows: TGCGCCAGCAGCCCCCCTGGAGGGGTCGACTACGAGCAGTACTTC. The chain links TRBV4-1 to TRBJ2-7, with TRBD2 as a possible D gene (6 bases). CDR3 size: 15 residues. The germline V and J ends were trimmed by 4 bases and 3 bases, with 16 bases remaining between them. Germline V gives CDR1 MGHRA, CDR2 YSYEKL.

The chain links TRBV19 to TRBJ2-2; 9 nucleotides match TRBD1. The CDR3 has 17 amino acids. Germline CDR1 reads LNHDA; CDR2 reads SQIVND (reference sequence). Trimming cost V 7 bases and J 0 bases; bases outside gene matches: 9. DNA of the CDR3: TGTGCCAGTACATTCTTAACAGGGGGCACGAACACCGGGGAGCTGTTTTTT. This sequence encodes CASTFLTGGTNTGELFF. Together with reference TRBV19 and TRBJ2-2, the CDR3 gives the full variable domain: DGGITQSPKYLFRKEGQNVTLSCEQNLNHDAMYWYRQDPGQGLRLIYYSQIVNDFQKGDIAEGYSVSREKKESFPLTVTSAQKNPTAFYLCASTFLTGGTNTGELFFGEGSRLTVL.

CDR3 bases: TGTGCCAGCAGCTTCCCTAGCGGGGGGTCCTACAATGAGCAGTTCTTC. Its translation: CASSFPSGGSYNEQFF. The chain joins TRBV7-8 to TRBJ2-1; 11 nucleotides agree with TRBD2. Germline V gene lookup returns CDR1 SGHVS and CDR2 FQNEAQ. CDR3 length: 16 amino acids. The J segment lost 1 base and the V segment lost 3 bases, leaving 2 bases of the junction unmatched.

Written as DNA, the CDR3 is TGCGGAGCCCAGGGAAACTATGGCTACACCTTC. Its protein product is CGAQGNYGYTF. The chain links TRBV20-1 to TRBJ1-2; D perhaps matches TRBD1 (5 bases). Germline V CDR1 and CDR2: DFQATT, SNEGSKA (reference sequence). CDR3 length: 11 residues.

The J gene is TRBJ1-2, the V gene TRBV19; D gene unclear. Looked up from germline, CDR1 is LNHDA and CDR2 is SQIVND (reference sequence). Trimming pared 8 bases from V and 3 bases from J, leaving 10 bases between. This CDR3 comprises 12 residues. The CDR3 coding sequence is TGTGCCAGTCGCTATCGCGACTATGGCTACACCTTC. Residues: CASRYRDYGYTF.

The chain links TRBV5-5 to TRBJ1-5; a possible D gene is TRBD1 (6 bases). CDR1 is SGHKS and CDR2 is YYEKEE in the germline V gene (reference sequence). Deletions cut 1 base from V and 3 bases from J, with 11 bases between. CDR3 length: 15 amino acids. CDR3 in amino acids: CASSLTGQNNQPQHF. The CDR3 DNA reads TGTGCCAGCAGCTTGACAGGGCAGAACAATCAGCCCCAGCATTTT.

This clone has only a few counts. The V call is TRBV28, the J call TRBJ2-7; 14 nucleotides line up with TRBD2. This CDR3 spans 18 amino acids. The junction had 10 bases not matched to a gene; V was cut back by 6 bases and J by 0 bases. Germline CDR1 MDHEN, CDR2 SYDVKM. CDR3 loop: CASRKGTSGGLSSYEQYF. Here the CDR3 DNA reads TGTGCCAGCAGGAAGGGGACTAGCGGGGGCCTTAGCTCCTACGAGCAGTACTTC.

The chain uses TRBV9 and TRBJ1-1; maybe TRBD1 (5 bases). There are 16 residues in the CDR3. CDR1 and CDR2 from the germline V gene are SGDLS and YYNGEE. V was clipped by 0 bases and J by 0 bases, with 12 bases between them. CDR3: CASSVVEAGVNTEAFF. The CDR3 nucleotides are TGTGCCAGCAGCGTAGTAGAGGCGGGGGTGAACACTGAAGCTTTCTTT.

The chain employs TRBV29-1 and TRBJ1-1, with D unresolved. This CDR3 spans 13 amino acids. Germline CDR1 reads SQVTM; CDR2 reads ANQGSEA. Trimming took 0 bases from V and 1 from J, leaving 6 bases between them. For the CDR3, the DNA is TGCAGCGTTGAAGATCTCAGGAACACTGAAGCTTTCTTT. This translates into CSVEDLRNTEAFF.

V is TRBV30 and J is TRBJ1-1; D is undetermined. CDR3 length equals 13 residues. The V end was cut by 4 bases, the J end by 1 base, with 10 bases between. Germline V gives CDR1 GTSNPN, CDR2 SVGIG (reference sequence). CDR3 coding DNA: TGTGCCTGGACCCTAGACGGGAACACTGAAGCTTTCTTT. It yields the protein CAWTLDGNTEAFF.

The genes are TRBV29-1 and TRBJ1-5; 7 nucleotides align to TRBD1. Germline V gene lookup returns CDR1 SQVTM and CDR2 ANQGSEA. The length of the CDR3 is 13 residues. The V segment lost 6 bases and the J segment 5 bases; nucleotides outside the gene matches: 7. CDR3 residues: CSVGGQRDQPQHF. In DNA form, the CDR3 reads TGCAGCGTGGGGGGACAGCGGGATCAGCCCCAGCATTTT.

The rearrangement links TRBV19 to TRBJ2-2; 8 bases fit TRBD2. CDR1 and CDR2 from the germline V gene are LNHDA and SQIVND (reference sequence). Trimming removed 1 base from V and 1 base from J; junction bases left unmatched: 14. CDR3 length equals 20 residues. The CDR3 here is CASSIVLPGGTVLNTGELFF. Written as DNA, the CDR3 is TGTGCCAGTAGTATAGTCCTCCCGGGGGGGACGGTGCTGAACACCGGGGAGCTGTTTTTT.

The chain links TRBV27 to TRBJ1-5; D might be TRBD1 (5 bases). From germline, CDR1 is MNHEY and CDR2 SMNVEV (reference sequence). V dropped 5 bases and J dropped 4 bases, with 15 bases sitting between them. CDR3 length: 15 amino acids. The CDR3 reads CASSTDRIGNQPQHF. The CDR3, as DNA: TGTGCCAGCAGTACCGACAGAATAGGGAATCAGCCCCAGCATTTT.

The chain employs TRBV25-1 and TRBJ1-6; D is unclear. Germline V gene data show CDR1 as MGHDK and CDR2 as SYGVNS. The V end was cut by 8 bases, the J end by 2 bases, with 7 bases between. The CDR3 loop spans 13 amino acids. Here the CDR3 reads CASQRAYNSPLHF. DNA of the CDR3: TGTGCCAGCCAGCGGGCCTATAATTCACCCCTCCACTTT.

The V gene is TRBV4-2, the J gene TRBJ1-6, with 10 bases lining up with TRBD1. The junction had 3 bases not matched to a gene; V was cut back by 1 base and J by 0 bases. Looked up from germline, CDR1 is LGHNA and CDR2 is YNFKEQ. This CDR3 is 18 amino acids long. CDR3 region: CASSQGTGGNSYNSPLHF. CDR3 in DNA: TGTGCCAGCAGCCAAGGGACAGGGGGGAACTCCTATAATTCACCCCTCCACTTT.